These T cell receptor beta chains were read from a single sample in a study of T cells after yellow fever vaccination. TCRdb redid the calling of the 5' RACE reads with MiXCR, one entry per CDR3 protein. The data hold about 260,000 distinct CDR3 sequences, with approximately 12% observed a single time. This sample comprised CD4+ T cells sorted from PBMCs, obtained 45 days after the yellow fever booster vaccination. These receptors all stem from a man aged 30 to 45 who received the YFV17D yellow fever vaccine. The CDR3 runs from the conserved cysteine through the conserved F or W. A D gene is named only where the DNA matches it firmly. Size is omitted from some rows. Given values are once, few, many or a class for expanded clones.

clone size: .; CDR3 length: 14; J gene: TRBJ2-3; D gene: TRBD2; V gene: TRBV9; CDR3 DNA: TGTGCCAGCAGCCCCCGGACTAGAGAAGATAAGCAGTATTTT; CDR3 protein: CASSPRTREDKQYF
clone size: few; CDR3 length: 15; J gene: TRBJ2-7; D gene: .; V gene: TRBV20-1; CDR3 DNA: TGCAGTGCTGGGACCGGGGGAGGAGGGGCCAACGAGCAGTACTTC; CDR3 protein: CSAGTGGGGANEQYF
clone size: few; CDR3 length: 15; J gene: TRBJ2-1; D gene: .; V gene: TRBV9; CDR3 DNA: TGTGCCAGCAGCGTAGCCCCCTCTCCAAGCAATGAGCAGTTCTTC; CDR3 protein: CASSVAPSPSNEQFF
clone size: few; CDR3 length: 16; J gene: TRBJ2-7; D gene: TRBD2; V gene: TRBV15; CDR3 DNA: TGTGCCACCAGCAGAGATCTTGGGACTAGCGGTCACGGGCAGTACTTC; CDR3 protein: CATSRDLGTSGHGQYF
clone size: few; CDR3 length: 15; J gene: TRBJ2-3; D gene: TRBD2; V gene: TRBV7-8; CDR3 DNA: TGTGCCAGCAGCCGGGAGCGGGAGAGGCGAAATACGCAGTATTTT; CDR3 protein: CASSRERERRNTQYF
clone size: few; CDR3 length: 15; J gene: TRBJ2-1; D gene: .; V gene: TRBV20-1; CDR3 DNA: TGCAGTGCTAGTGTTCCCGAGAACGCCAACAATGAGCAGTTCTTC; CDR3 protein: CSASVPENANNEQFF
clone size: .; CDR3 length: 16; J gene: TRBJ2-2; D gene: .; V gene: TRBV11-2; CDR3 DNA: TGTGCCAGCAGCTTATGGTCAGGTTGGGGCACCGGGGAGCTGTTTTTT; CDR3 protein: CASSLWSGWGTGELFF
clone size: .; CDR3 length: 15; J gene: TRBJ2-7; D gene: TRBD1; V gene: TRBV18; CDR3 DNA: TGTGCCAGCTCACTAGCAACAGGGACAGGTCTCGAGCAGTACTTC; CDR3 protein: CASSLATGTGLEQYF
clone size: .; CDR3 length: 16; J gene: TRBJ2-1; D gene: .; V gene: TRBV5-1; CDR3 DNA: TGCGCCAGCAGCCCAGACTCGGGAAGTTCCTACAATGAGCAGTTCTTC; CDR3 protein: CASSPDSGSSYNEQFF
clone size: .; CDR3 length: 14; J gene: TRBJ1-2; D gene: .; V gene: TRBV20-1; CDR3 DNA: TGCAGTGCTAGCCCCCACCAGGGTCCCTATGGCTACACCTTC; CDR3 protein: CSASPHQGPYGYTF
clone size: .; CDR3 length: 13; J gene: TRBJ2-7; D gene: .; V gene: TRBV7-2; CDR3 DNA: TGTGCCAGCAGCCGACCCAGCTCCTACGAGCAGTACTTC; CDR3 protein: CASSRPSSYEQYF
clone size: .; CDR3 length: 13; J gene: TRBJ2-7; D gene: TRBD1; V gene: TRBV7-9; CDR3 DNA: TGTGCCAGCAGCTTAAGAGGGGACAGGGACGAGTACTTC; CDR3 protein: CASSLRGDRDEYF
clone size: .; CDR3 length: 13; J gene: TRBJ2-5; D gene: .; V gene: TRBV7-2; CDR3 DNA: TGTGCCAGCAGCTCCACAGGGCTTCGGGCCCAGTACTTC; CDR3 protein: CASSSTGLRAQYF
clone size: few; CDR3 length: 14; J gene: TRBJ2-1; D gene: .; V gene: TRBV11-1; CDR3 DNA: TGTGCCAGCAGCCAAGGTCGGGCCCCGAATGAGCAGTTCTTC; CDR3 protein: CASSQGRAPNEQFF
clone size: .; CDR3 length: 12; J gene: TRBJ2-7; D gene: TRBD2; V gene: TRBV6-5; CDR3 DNA: TGTGCCAGCAGAGCGGGAGCTGGAGAGCAGTACTTC; CDR3 protein: CASRAGAGEQYF
clone size: many; CDR3 length: 13; J gene: TRBJ2-1; D gene: .; V gene: TRBV7-2; CDR3 DNA: TGTGCCAGCAGCTTGCCAGGGTCCAATGAGCAGTTCTTC; CDR3 protein: CASSLPGSNEQFF
clone size: .; CDR3 length: 15; J gene: TRBJ1-2; D gene: .; V gene: TRBV12-3/TRBV12-4; CDR3 DNA: TGTGCCAGCAGTCTAAGACAGCGGAGAGGCTATGGCTACACCTTC; CDR3 protein: CASSLRQRRGYGYTF
clone size: .; CDR3 length: 14; J gene: TRBJ1-1; D gene: .; V gene: TRBV6-5; CDR3 DNA: TGTGCCAGCAGTTATGCGAGAGGGGGAACTGAAGCTTTATTT; CDR3 protein: CASSYARGGTEALF
clone size: many; CDR3 length: 16; J gene: TRBJ2-7; D gene: .; V gene: TRBV4-2; CDR3 DNA: TGTGCCAGCAGCCAAGAAGCGACTAGTGTGGCTTACGAGCAGTACTTC; CDR3 protein: CASSQEATSVAYEQYF
clone size: few; CDR3 length: 15; J gene: TRBJ2-7; D gene: TRBD1; V gene: TRBV7-8; CDR3 DNA: TGTGCCAGCAGCTTAGCGAACAGGGGGCCCTACGAGCAGTACTTC; CDR3 protein: CASSLANRGPYEQYF
clone size: few; CDR3 length: 20; J gene: TRBJ2-1; D gene: .; V gene: TRBV5-1; CDR3 DNA: TGCGCCAGCAGCTTTACCAAGGACAGTAGGGAGGTAAGCTCCTACAATGAGCAGTTCTTC; CDR3 protein: CASSFTKDSREVSSYNEQFF
clone size: .; CDR3 length: 13; J gene: TRBJ2-7; D gene: .; V gene: TRBV20-1; CDR3 DNA: TGCAGTGCTAGAGGGGGGGTAAGCTACGAGCAGTACTTC; CDR3 protein: CSARGGVSYEQYF